Presented here are 6 T cell receptor beta chains from one specimen sequenced in a study of T cells in localized non-small cell lung cancer. Assay: immunoSEQ multiplex PCR; the TCRdb copy retains only in-frame clones and omits some. Found here are some 2,000 clones, 20% to 25% of them singletons; the top ten hold around an eighth. Here the sequenced sample was normal lung tissue next to the tumor, taken before any cancer treatment. These receptors all stem from a woman aged 35-75 years with stage II squamous cell lung carcinoma.

J is TRBJ1-1 and V is TRBV19; D is perhaps TRBD1 (5 bases). Trimming took 3 bases from V and 8 from J, leaving 16 bases between them. The CDR3 length is 14 residues. Germline-derived CDR1 and CDR2 are LNHDA and SQIVND (reference sequence). CDR3 region: CASSIGGIFGEAFF. The CDR3 nucleotides read TGTGCCAGTAGTATTGGGGGAATTTTTGGGGAAGCTTTCTTT.

The rearrangement uses TRBV11-3 and TRBJ2-7; D call uncertain. The CDR3 runs to 15 residues. The V gene's germline CDR1 is SGHNT and CDR2 YENEEA. V lost 4 bases, J lost 2 bases, and 15 bases lay in between. The CDR3 DNA reads as TGTGCCAGCAGCTCCAGATCATCTGGGCCCTACGAGCAGTACTTC. Translation gives CASSSRSSGPYEQYF.

This clone turned up a few times. The chain employs TRBV6-8 and TRBJ1-1, with D tentatively TRBD1 (5 bases). The CDR3 has 15 amino acids. Looked up from germline, CDR1 is MNHGY and CDR2 is SAAAGT. V dropped 7 bases and J dropped 1 base, with 16 bases sitting between them. The CDR3 nucleotides are TGTGCCAGCACCGATGCGGGGGGAGGGAACACTGAAGCTTTCTTT. Its protein is CASTDAGGGNTEAFF.

Details on this clone: At one end, the junction sequence differs from germline, possibly due to a read error. The chain links TRBV11-3 to TRBJ1-1; 7 positions match TRBD1. This CDR3 has 14 residues. Per the germline V gene, CDR1 is SGHNT and CDR2 is YENEEA. CDR3 amino acids: CASSPGQLPTEAFF. The CDR3 region has the DNA TGTGCCAGCAGCCCGGGACAGCTCCCTACTGAGGCTTTCTTT.

The chain recombines TRBV19 with TRBJ2-2; possible D gene TRBD2, 6 bases. The V end was cut by 1 base, the J end by 4 bases, with 7 bases between. The V gene's germline CDR1 is LNHDA and CDR2 SQIVND (reference sequence). This CDR3 contains 14 residues. CDR3 protein: CASSIARGTGELFF. The CDR3 DNA reads TGTGCCAGTAGTATAGCGCGGGGCACCGGGGAGCTGTTTTTT.

V gene TRBV9 combines with J gene TRBJ1-5, with unresolved D. The CDR3 is made up of 15 amino acids. Trimming took off 0 bases at V and 0 bases at J, with 7 bases between the two ends. Germline CDR1 SGDLS, CDR2 YYNGEE. In DNA, the CDR3 is TGTGCCAGCAGCGTAGGTGAGCTTAGCAATCAGCCCCAGCATTTT. Amino acids: CASSVGELSNQPQHF.